Only a few counts were recorded for the clone carrying this TCR beta chain. What it binds is not known. Isolated RNA was reverse transcribed into cDNA used as the sequencing template. Method: immunoSEQ multiplex PCR; TCRdb's copy keeps in-frame clones and lacks some. Of 110,000 or so clones listed, 56% were seen once; the top ten hold under 3.5%. This sample was included in a study of CD8+ T cells in alopecia areata. General study points: Against the mouse data, patients shared TCRs less clearly, possibly for HLA reasons. Many expanded lesional clones stayed in scalp and blood while on tofacitinib. More clonal than normal scalp was lesional scalp, particularly alopecia totalis/universalis.

Treatment described: oral pan-JAK inhibitor, 5-10 mg twice daily. Sorting separated CD4+ and CD8+ T cells out of PBMCs. The origin of this receptor is a human donor with alopecia areata. The starting material was CD4+ T cells sorted from blood, obtained at week 24, from a patient treated with tofacitinib.

The CDR3 DNA reads as TGTGCCATCCGGGACAGGGGGCTAGGAGGAAACACCATATATTTT. Translated, it gives CAIRDRGLGGNTIYF. The chain employs TRBV10-3 and TRBJ1-3, with TRBD1 matching 12 bases. The CDR3 is 15 residues long. After removal of 8 bases from V and 4 bases from J, the junction contained 6 bases not matched to a gene. Per the germline V gene, CDR1 is ENHRY and CDR2 is SYGVKD.